This TCR beta chain was identified during a study of cytomegalovirus exposure and HLA in healthy donors. Study in general: Of over 300 genotyped donors, about 81% clustered with self-reported Caucasian donors.

V gave up 4 bases and J gave up 5 bases; unmatched junction bases: 11. The CDR3 is made up of 16 amino acids. Germline CDR1 MNHEY, CDR2 SVGAGI. With regard to this clone: Its target is unknown.

Study results and caveats: Researchers catalogued roughly 150 TCR beta chains as cytomegalovirus-associated.

Researchers ran the PCR with 60 Vbeta and 13 Jbeta primers. Repertoires were generated with immunoSEQ multiplex PCR, while TCRdb's copy carries only in-frame clones and drops some. The data contain roughly 150,000 clones, 65% to 80% of them singletons. Sequencing used PBMCs. The TCR comes from a human donor in good health. The rearrangement links TRBV6-5 to TRBJ1-5, with 7 positions matching TRBD1. CDR3 in amino acids: CASSSPGGGRDQPQHF. The CDR3 DNA follows: TGTGCCAGCAGTTCCCCTGGAGGGGGCAGGGATCAGCCCCAGCATTTT.